The T cell receptor (beta chain) under discussion was sequenced for a study of blood T cell repertoires in COVID-19. There are 13 residues in the CDR3. The V end lost 0 bases, the J end lost 6 bases, and 8 bases lay between the germline ends. Germline V gives CDR1 ENHRY, CDR2 SYGVKD. Clones were read by immunoSEQ multiplex PCR, and TCRdb kept only the in-frame ones, dropping some. Of about 89,000 clones listed, about 83% are singletons. The chain links TRBV10-3 to TRBJ2-5, with D possibly being TRBD1 (6 bases). The sequence was collected from a man aged 70 or older with COVID-19, enrolled during active disease. Material for sequencing was peripheral blood. Here the CDR3 DNA reads TGTGCCATCAGTGAGTCCAGGGACAAGACCCAGTACTTC. Translating it yields CAISESRDKTQYF.